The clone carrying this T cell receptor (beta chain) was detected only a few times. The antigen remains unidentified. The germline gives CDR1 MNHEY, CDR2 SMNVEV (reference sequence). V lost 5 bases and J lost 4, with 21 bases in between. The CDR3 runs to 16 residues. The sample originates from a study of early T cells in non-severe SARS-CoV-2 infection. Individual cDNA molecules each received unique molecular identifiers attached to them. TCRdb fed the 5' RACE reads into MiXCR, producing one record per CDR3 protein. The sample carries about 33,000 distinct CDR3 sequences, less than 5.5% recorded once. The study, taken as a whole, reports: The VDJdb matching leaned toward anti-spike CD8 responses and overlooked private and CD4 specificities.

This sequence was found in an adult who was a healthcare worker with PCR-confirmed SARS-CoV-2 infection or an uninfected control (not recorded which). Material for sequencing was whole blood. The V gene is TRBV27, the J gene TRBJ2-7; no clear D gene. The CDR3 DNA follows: TGTGCCAGCAGTCCCGCAGGTACGAAGACATATTACGAGCAGTACTTC. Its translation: CASSPAGTKTYYEQYF.